The rows below give T cell receptor beta chains drawn from one sample of a study of patients and donors after allogeneic stem cell transplantation. From the RT-PCR reads, TCRdb called clonotypes with MiXCR, one entry per CDR3 protein. The sample comprises a few hundred thousand distinct CDR3 sequences, roughly two fifths of which are singletons, and around a tenth rests with the top ten. The source material was blood, either unsorted or a sorted T cell fraction (not recorded which). The receptors here all came from a human donor who was either an allogeneic HSCT recipient or a stem cell or donor lymphocyte infusion donor (not recorded which). It is not recorded whose cells these are; they may come from a transplant donor. Both conserved end residues are part of each CDR3. The D gene is left open where the match is weak. Some rows mark clone size as missing; the rest say once, few, many or name a class of expanded clone.

>TRBD1|NA|TRBJ1-2|TRBV10-3
TGTGCCATCCGCTTGACAGGGTCCACCTCTAACTATGGCTACACCTTC
CAIRLTGSTSNYGYTF
>NA|NA|TRBJ2-1|TRBV12-3/TRBV12-4
TGTGCCAGCAGCAATATGGAGACAATTGGGCAGTTCTTC
CASSNMETIGQFF
>NA|NA|TRBJ2-3|TRBV4-3
TGCGCCAGCAGCCAAGTAACGGGGACGGGCCCAAATACGCAGTATTTT
CASSQVTGTGPNTQYF
>TRBD2|NA|TRBJ2-1|TRBV20-1
TGCAGTGCTAGAGTCATAGCGGGGGCCCCCTACAATGAGCAGTTCTTC
CSARVIAGAPYNEQFF
>NA|NA|TRBJ2-1|TRBV4-2
TGTGCCAGCAGCCAAGATACGGGCAGTGAGCAGTTCTTC
CASSQDTGSEQFF
>NA|few|TRBJ1-1|TRBV14
TGTGCCAGCAGCCCCCTAATCCTACGGAACACTGAAGCTTTCTTT
CASSPLILRNTEAFF
>NA|NA|TRBJ2-2|TRBV7-9
TGTGCCAGCAGCCCTGACCTCACCGGGGAGCTGTTTTTT
CASSPDLTGELFF
>NA|few|TRBJ1-5|TRBV5-1
TGCGCCAGCAGCTCGGGACTGCCCAATCAGCCCCAGCATTTT
CASSSGLPNQPQHF
>NA|NA|TRBJ1-2|TRBV20-1
TGCAGTGCTAGGGGGTCCGGGGCGGGCTATGGCTACACCTTC
CSARGSGAGYGYTF
>NA|NA|TRBJ1-1|TRBV9
TGTGCCAGCAGCGTAGCCGGGCTGGTGTCCGGTGAAGCTTTCTTT
CASSVAGLVSGEAFF
>NA|NA|TRBJ1-6|TRBV4-3
TGCGCCAGCAGCCAAGATAATTATAATTCACCCCTCCACTTT
CASSQDNYNSPLHF
>NA|few|TRBJ1-1|TRBV28
TGTGCCAGCAGCCGGGGCTACCGGAGGACTGAAGCTTTCTTT
CASSRGYRRTEAFF
>TRBD1|few|TRBJ1-4|TRBV5-5
TGTGCCAGCAGCTGGGGACAGGGTCTTTATGAAAAACTGTTTTTT
CASSWGQGLYEKLFF
>NA|NA|TRBJ2-5|TRBV12-3/TRBV12-4
TGTGCCAGCAGTTTCACAGAGCGAATAGAGACCCAGTACTTC
CASSFTERIETQYF
>TRBD1|NA|TRBJ2-7|TRBV27
TGTGCCAGCAGGGGGACAGGGACCTACGAGCAGTACTTC
CASRGTGTYEQYF
>NA|NA|TRBJ2-3|TRBV7-6
TGTGCCAGCAGCTTACGGGTATCGGGCACAGATACGCAGTATTTT
CASSLRVSGTDTQYF
>TRBD1|NA|TRBJ2-5|TRBV28
TGTGCCAGCTACAGGGGTGGCCAAGAGACCCAGTACTTC
CASYRGGQETQYF
>NA|NA|TRBJ1-2|TRBV5-1
TGCGCCAGCAGCTTGGAGGCATCCATAGGCTACACCTTC
CASSLEASIGYTF
>NA|NA|TRBJ1-1|TRBV20-1
TGCAGTGCGTCCGGGACCATACGTTCGGGGGCTTTCTTT
CSASGTIRSGAFF
>NA|NA|TRBJ2-1|TRBV6-5
TGTGCCAGCAGAACAGGGAGCTCCTACAATGAGCAGTTCTTC
CASRTGSSYNEQFF
>TRBD2|few|TRBJ2-7|TRBV6-5
TGTGCCAGCAGTTACGAGGTAGCGGGGGGCCCTCTCTACGAGCAGTACTTC
CASSYEVAGGPLYEQYF
>TRBD1|few|TRBJ1-2|TRBV11-2
TGTGCCAGCAGCTCTACCCGGAGGACAGGGACTGGTGGCTACACCTTC
CASSSTRRTGTGGYTF
>NA|NA|TRBJ2-3|TRBV9
TGTGCCAGCACTAAGGGGCTGACCACAGATACGCAGTATTTT
CASTKGLTTDTQYF
>NA|NA|TRBJ1-5|TRBV15
TGTGCCACCAGCAGAGATAACGTAGCGGATTTTTATAGCAATCAGCCCCAGCATTTT
CATSRDNVADFYSNQPQHF
>TRBD1|few|TRBJ1-1|TRBV5-4
TGTGCCAGCAGGAGACAGGGATGGACTGAAGCTTTCTTT
CASRRQGWTEAFF
>NA|few|TRBJ1-3|TRBV10-3
TGTGCCATTGACTCTGGAAACACCATATATTTT
CAIDSGNTIYF
>NA|NA|TRBJ1-2|TRBV10-2
TGCGCCAGCAGTGAGTCGTGGGGCTACACCTTC
CASSESWGYTF
>NA|NA|TRBJ1-5|TRBV7-2
TGTGCCAGCAGCTTAGACGGTCCTTATAGCAATCAGCCCCAGCATTTT
CASSLDGPYSNQPQHF
>NA|few|TRBJ2-5|TRBV2
TGTGCCAGCAGTGTCTTGGGGAAGACCCAGTACTTC
CASSVLGKTQYF
>TRBD1|NA|TRBJ1-2|TRBV20-1
TGCAGTGCTTCCCGGGACAGGGGGACGGTGGGCTATGGCTACACCTTC
CSASRDRGTVGYGYTF
>NA|few|TRBJ2-1|TRBV27
TGTGCCAGCAGTTCTGTAAGTGAGCAGTTCTTC
CASSSVSEQFF
>NA|few|TRBJ1-1|TRBV4-1
TGCGCCAGCAGCAACTTCCGTTTATGGGGGGCGGACGGGAACACTGAAGCTTTCTTT
CASSNFRLWGADGNTEAFF
>TRBD2|NA|TRBJ2-5|TRBV4-3
TGCGCCAGCAGCCAAGGGTATCGGGGGGGGAGAGAGACCCAGTACTTC
CASSQGYRGGRETQYF
>NA|few|TRBJ2-7|TRBV12-3/TRBV12-4
TGTGCCAGCAGTTTTGGCACGGGACCCTACGAGCAGTACTTC
CASSFGTGPYEQYF
>NA|few|TRBJ2-7|TRBV7-9
TGTGCCAGCAGTTTCGACCTGAGCTCCTACGAGCAGTACTTC
CASSFDLSSYEQYF
>NA|NA|TRBJ2-7|TRBV18
TGTGCCAGCTCGTCGGACCGACAGTCCTACGAGCAGTACTTC
CASSSDRQSYEQYF
>NA|NA|TRBJ2-5|TRBV11-2
TGTGCCAGCAGCTTAGTAGTGGGGGCGCCCGGGACCCAGTACTTC
CASSLVVGAPGTQYF
>TRBD2|few|TRBJ2-1|TRBV20-1
TGCAGTGCGGATACGGGACTAGCGGGCTACAATGAGCAGTTCTTC
CSADTGLAGYNEQFF
>NA|few|TRBJ2-7|TRBV5-1
TGCGCCAGCAGGGACACCTCCCAGGCCCGGCAGTACTTC
CASRDTSQARQYF
>TRBD1|NA|TRBJ2-2|TRBV10-2
TGCGCCAGCAGTATGACAGGGGAAGGCGGGGAGCTGTTTTTT
CASSMTGEGGELFF
>TRBD1|NA|TRBJ2-4|TRBV12-3/TRBV12-4
TGTGCCAGCAGCCCCCCGGGACAGGGGAAAAACATTCAGTACTTC
CASSPPGQGKNIQYF
>NA|NA|TRBJ2-7|TRBV20-1
TGCAGTGCTAGAGATCTAGAGACACCATTCTACGAGCAGTACTTC
CSARDLETPFYEQYF
>TRBD2|NA|TRBJ2-1|TRBV27
TGTGCCAGCACGATTCTAGCGGGGGGCTCATTATCCTACAATGAGCAGTTCTTC
CASTILAGGSLSYNEQFF
>NA|few|TRBJ1-2|TRBV4-3
TGCGCCAGCAGCCAAGAAAGGGCTCCTCTCGGCTACACCTTC
CASSQERAPLGYTF
>NA|NA|TRBJ2-1|TRBV29-1
TGCAGCGTTGACCAGGGAAAGGTTGCCTACAATGAGCAGTTCTTC
CSVDQGKVAYNEQFF
>TRBD1|NA|TRBJ1-6|TRBV4-1
TGCGCCAGCAGCCAAGATCTGGGGCAGGGGGCGATAACCTATAATTCACCCCTCCACTTT
CASSQDLGQGAITYNSPLHF
>TRBD1|NA|TRBJ1-2|TRBV5-1
TGCGCCAGCAGCTTGGTAGGGGACAGGGATAGCTACACCTTC
CASSLVGDRDSYTF